Shown below are 20 T cell receptor beta chains from a single sample sequenced in a study of blood T cell repertoires in COVID-19. Only in-frame clones appear in the TCRdb table, and some are missing; sequencing was by immunoSEQ multiplex PCR. This sample has about 160,000 clones, with over 85% found just once. What was sequenced was peripheral blood. Receptor source: a man in his sixties with active or convalescent COVID-19.

This clone showed up just once. J is TRBJ2-1 and V is TRBV6-1; 12 nucleotides line up with TRBD2. Germline CDR1 MNHNS, CDR2 SASEGT. CDR3 size: 18 residues. V dropped 3 bases and J dropped 0; count of bases not matched to a gene: 6. This chain's CDR3 is CASSDLTSGSPSYNEQFF. The CDR3, as DNA: TGTGCCAGCAGTGACCTGACTAGCGGGAGCCCCTCCTACAATGAGCAGTTCTTC.

This clone was seen a single time. V and J are TRBV20-1 and TRBJ2-4; D uncertain. V was shortened by 8 bases and J by 6 bases, with 11 bases between the two germline ends. This CDR3 is built from 11 residues. Germline assignment: CDR1 DFQATT and CDR2 SNEGSKA (reference sequence). CDR3 nucleotide sequence: TGCAGTCTGTCGAGTGGAAACATTCAGTACTTC. Amino acid sequence: CSLSSGNIQYF.

The gene calls are TRBV29-1 and TRBJ1-2, with no clear D. The germline gives CDR1 SQVTM, CDR2 ANQGSEA. This CDR3 contains 14 residues. Trimming stripped 5 bases from V and 3 bases from J, with 16 bases between. CDR3 region: CSVIPRFLDYGYTF. The CDR3 nucleotides are TGCAGCGTTATTCCGCGATTCCTAGACTATGGCTACACCTTC.

The chain combines TRBV7-2 with TRBJ1-4; D remains unclear. Germline V gene sequence: CDR1 SGHTA, CDR2 FQGNSA. V dropped 5 bases and J dropped 3 bases, with 13 bases sitting between them. The CDR3 spans 15 residues. In DNA, the CDR3 is TGTGCCAGCAGCCAGCGACGCGGGGCTAATGAAAAACTGTTTTTT. It is translated as CASSQRRGANEKLFF.

The CDR3 here is CAWSGSGQETQYF. CDR3 in DNA: TGTGCCTGGAGCGGGAGCGGACAAGAGACCCAGTACTTC. The V call is TRBV30, the J call TRBJ2-5; the D gene is possibly TRBD2 (6 bases). The length of the CDR3 is 13 residues. Germline V gene sequence: CDR1 GTSNPN, CDR2 SVGIG (reference sequence). The V end was cut by 3 bases, the J end by 2 bases, with 10 bases between.

V usage is TRBV7-2 and J usage is TRBJ1-6; D is unresolved. Looked up from germline, CDR1 is SGHTA and CDR2 is FQGNSA. V was pared by 2 bases and J by 8 bases, with 10 bases between. The CDR3 is made up of 14 amino acids. The CDR3 DNA reads as TGTGCCAGCAGCTTAAGATTTTCGGATTCACCCCTCCACTTT. It encodes CASSLRFSDSPLHF.

The J gene is TRBJ1-3, the V gene TRBV7-9, with D possibly being TRBD1 (6 bases). The V and J ends lost 4 bases and 0 bases respectively, with 13 bases between them. This CDR3 contains 16 residues. In germline, CDR1 is SEHNR, CDR2 FQNEAQ (reference sequence). The CDR3 sequence is CASSSSRGHSGNTIYF. The CDR3 DNA follows: TGTGCCAGCAGCTCGAGCAGGGGTCACTCTGGAAACACCATATATTTT.

The V call is TRBV30, the J call TRBJ1-3; TRBD1 matches 11 bases. This CDR3 comprises 14 residues. CDR1 and CDR2 from the germline V gene are GTSNPN and SVGIG (reference sequence). V gave up 3 bases and J gave up 8 bases; unmatched junction bases: 6. The CDR3, as DNA: TGTGCCTGGAGATCGTGGGACAGGGGGGACACCATATATTTT. It codes for CAWRSWDRGDTIYF.

The V gene is TRBV5-1, the J gene TRBJ1-2; D perhaps matches TRBD1 (5 bases). Trimming took 4 bases from V and 7 from J, leaving 14 bases between them. Germline assignment: CDR1 SGHRS and CDR2 YFSETQ. This CDR3 comprises 13 residues. CDR3 in DNA: TGCGCCAGCAGCCCGGCGGGGGGTGGTGGCTACACCTTC. It yields the protein CASSPAGGGGYTF.

V gene TRBV6-5 combines with J gene TRBJ1-2; weak D call: TRBD1 (6 bases). This CDR3 has 14 amino acids. Trimming left V 6 bases short and J 8 bases short, with 19 bases between. Germline CDR1 and CDR2: MNHEY and SVGAGI. CDR3 amino acids: CASRPGQNAGGYTF. The DNA of the CDR3 is TGTGCCAGCAGACCGGGACAAAACGCTGGGGGCTACACCTTC.

The sample holds one count of this clone. The chain couples TRBV5-4 to TRBJ2-7, with D possibly matching TRBD1 (6 bases). Deletions cut 4 bases from V and 2 bases from J, with 13 bases between. CDR3 size: 14 residues. Germline V gene data show CDR1 as SGHNT and CDR2 as YYREEE (reference sequence). This CDR3 is CASSPGQEPYEQYF. As DNA, the CDR3 is TGTGCCAGCAGCCCGGGACAAGAACCCTACGAGCAGTACTTC.

CDR3 in amino acids: CASSQPGADTQYF. CDR3 nucleotides: TGTGCCAGCAGCCAACCAGGGGCTGATACGCAGTATTTT. The rearrangement joins TRBV3-1 (or the pseudogene TRBV3-2) to TRBJ2-3, with a possible D match to TRBD1 (6 bases). CDR3 length: 13 residues. Trimming took 2 bases from V and 6 from J, leaving 9 bases between them. Germline V gives CDR1 LGHDT, CDR2 YNNKEL (reference sequence).

The chain is built from TRBV4-1 and TRBJ1-1; the match to TRBD1 covers 9 bases. Germline V gives CDR1 MGHRA, CDR2 YSYEKL. The V gene end was trimmed by 0 bases and the J gene end by 5 bases; junction bases not matched to a gene: 13. The CDR3 extends over 18 amino acids. The CDR3 bases are TGCGCCAGCAGCCAAGACCGGACAGGGGTTCGGTATAATACTGAAGCTTTCTTT. This encodes CASSQDRTGVRYNTEAFF.

The chain uses TRBV10-3 and TRBJ2-3; TRBD2 agrees at 10 bases. The V segment lost 5 bases and the J segment 8 bases; nucleotides outside the gene matches: 7. CDR3 length: 14 amino acids. CDR1 and CDR2 from the germline V gene are ENHRY and SYGVKD. CDR3 residues: CAISSGGGSPTQYF. CDR3 sequence (DNA): TGTGCCATCAGTAGCGGGGGGGGGTCCCCTACGCAGTATTTT.

V is TRBV30 and J is TRBJ1-2; 7 nucleotides line up with TRBD1. CDR3 length: 13 amino acids. After removal of 5 bases from V and 4 bases from J, the junction contained 7 bases not matched to a gene. Germline assignment: CDR1 GTSNPN and CDR2 SVGIG (reference sequence). The CDR3 loop reads CAWLDRVSYGYTF. The CDR3 DNA is TGTGCCTGGCTCGACAGGGTTAGCTATGGCTACACCTTC. The full variable domain, completed using reference TRBV30 and TRBJ1-2, is SQTIHQWPATLVQPVGSPLSLECTVEGTSNPNLYWYRQAAGRGLQLLFYSVGIGQISSEVPQNLSASRPQDRQFILSSKKLLLSDSGFYLCAWLDRVSYGYTFGSGTRLTVV.

A single count supports this clone. The chain links TRBV12-1 to TRBJ2-3; TRBD2 was called by the table and not checked on the DNA. TRBV12-1 is shown as a pseudogene. There are 15 residues in the CDR3. CDR3 in DNA: TGTGCCAGCAGCTCACATGGACTAGACGCAGATACGCAGTATTTT. Translation: CASSSHGLDADTQYF.

The chain recombines TRBV12-3 or TRBV12-4 with TRBJ2-3; possible D gene TRBD2, 5 bases. This CDR3 has 13 residues. Trimming removed 4 bases at V and 9 bases at J, with 14 bases between. Here the CDR3 reads CASSSYTPGTQYF. The CDR3 nucleotides are TGTGCCAGCAGTTCTTATACTCCGGGGACGCAGTATTTT.

J is TRBJ1-2 and V is TRBV4-2; D is perhaps TRBD1 (6 bases). CDR3 length equals 15 residues. V was pared by 2 bases and J by 4 bases, with 14 bases between. Looked up from germline, CDR1 is LGHNA and CDR2 is YNFKEQ. The CDR3 DNA sequence: TGTGCCAGCAGCCAAACGCTCCAGGACAGCTATGGCTACACCTTC. Translating it yields CASSQTLQDSYGYTF.

This sequence joins TRBV5-1 and TRBJ2-7, with TRBD1 identical over 9 bases. The CDR3 sequence is 16 residues long. Germline loops: CDR1 SGHRS, CDR2 YFSETQ. V was pared by 0 bases and J by 3 bases, with 7 bases of the junction left unmatched. As DNA, the CDR3 is TGCGCCAGCAGCTTGGCGCGGGACAGGGTGCTCTACGAGCAGTACTTC. Encoded protein: CASSLARDRVLYEQYF.

The chain couples TRBV2 to TRBJ1-4; unclear D gene. In germline, CDR1 is SNHLY, CDR2 FYNNEI. Trimming removed 7 bases from V and 0 bases from J, with 12 bases in between. The CDR3 has 15 residues. For the CDR3, the DNA is TGTGCCAGCACTCTCCGGGGAGCAACTAATGAAAAACTGTTTTTT. This codes for CASTLRGATNEKLFF.